The 4 T cell receptor beta chains presented below share a single source sample, sequenced in a study of PD-1 blockade in mismatch repair-deficient tumors. Sequencing used immunoSEQ multiplex PCR; TCRdb keeps in-frame clones, though not all of them. The repertoire holds over 75,000 clones, more than 65% seen once, with 2.6% in the top ten. This specimen was peripheral blood, taken 12 weeks after starting pembrolizumab. These TCRs come from an adult with mismatch repair-deficient cancer.

V is TRBV18 and J is TRBJ2-2; 7 positions agree with TRBD1. Germline V gene sequence: CDR1 KGHSH, CDR2 LQKENI. V lost 3 bases and J lost 0; bases outside the gene matches: 4. The CDR3 covers 16 residues. CDR3 in amino acids: CASSPAGTANTGELFF. The CDR3 DNA is TGTGCCAGCTCACCCGCCGGGACAGCGAACACCGGGGAGCTGTTTTTT.

V and J are TRBV14 and TRBJ2-5; D not resolved. Germline V CDR1 and CDR2: SGHDN, FVKESK. The CDR3 totals 15 residues. Trimming shortened V by 1 base and J by 2 bases, and 11 bases separated the two germline ends. The CDR3 DNA reads TGTGCCAGCAGCCAAGGGTTTCACGTGCAAGAGACCCAGTACTTC. It translates to CASSQGFHVQETQYF.

The chain couples TRBV7-2 to TRBJ2-3, with D perhaps TRBD1 or TRBD2 (5 bases each). The length of the CDR3 is 13 residues. The V end lost 4 bases, the J end lost 4 bases, and 9 bases lay between the germline ends. Germline CDR1 is SGHTA and CDR2 is FQGNSA. CDR3 in amino acids: CASSSTGPDTQYF. The CDR3 coding sequence is TGTGCCAGCAGCTCCACGGGGCCAGATACGCAGTATTTT.

This rearrangement joins TRBV9 to TRBJ2-1; TRBD2 aligns across 11 bases. CDR1 is SGDLS, CDR2 YYNGEE, per germline. There are 14 residues in the CDR3. Trimming cost V 2 bases and J 8 bases; bases outside gene matches: 3. CDR3 coding DNA: TGTGCCAGCAGCGTTACTAGCGGGAGTTATGAGCAGTTCTTC. This codes for CASSVTSGSYEQFF.